The clone carrying this T cell receptor (beta chain) was counted only a few times. Its antigen is as yet unknown. A single base separates this from a much larger clone, so it may be a read error. This sample is drawn from a study of blood T cells in healthy people across ages. The CDR3 is made up of 14 amino acids. Trimming took off 8 bases at V and 7 bases at J, with 18 bases between the two ends. Germline V gene lookup returns CDR1 KGHSH and CDR2 LQKENI. Broader study findings: Per million T cells, TCR beta diversity dropped about linearly as age rose.

A second roughly 6 to 12 cycle PCR used barcoded and J-beta primers. Every single cDNA molecule received a tag from a template-switch adaptor with 12 random nucleotides. TCRdb reanalysed the 5' RACE reads using MiXCR and keeps one entry per CDR3 protein. Of hundreds of thousands of distinct CDR3 sequences in the sample, 25% to 30% were seen once. The chain combines TRBV18 with TRBJ2-4; D possibly corresponds to TRBD2 (5 bases). The clonotype was recovered from a woman in her seventies in good health. Input material: blood. DNA for the CDR3: TGTGCCAGCCCAGCCGGGAACCCTGGCAACATTCAGTACTTC. It yields the protein CASPAGNPGNIQYF.